These 17 T cell receptor beta chains were sequenced from one sample in a study of T cells in narcolepsy. Measured with immunoSEQ multiplex PCR; TCRdb has only the in-frame clones, and not every one. The repertoire holds fewer than 25,000 clones, with 81% as singletons. Input material: memory (CD45RA-) CD4+ T cells from blood. These TCRs come from a human donor in good health.

The chain couples TRBV9 to TRBJ2-2; D perhaps matches TRBD2 (5 bases). The CDR3 covers 14 residues. Deletions cut 3 bases from V and 6 bases from J, with 12 bases between. Germline CDR1 is SGDLS and CDR2 is YYNGEE. The CDR3 coding sequence is TGTGCCAGCAGCGCACTGGACTCTCCCGGGGAGCTGTTTTTT. Its protein is CASSALDSPGELFF.

The gene calls are TRBV25-1 and TRBJ1-3; D is possibly TRBD1 (5 bases). CDR1 MGHDK and CDR2 SYGVNS come from the germline V gene. The CDR3 loop spans 16 amino acids. V shed 2 bases and J shed 0 bases, with 11 bases lying between them. The CDR3 region is CASSEGQGTSGNTIYF. CDR3 DNA sequence: TGTGCCAGCAGTGAAGGTCAGGGAACCTCTGGAAACACCATATATTTT.

The chain links TRBV6-1 to TRBJ2-3; the D is unclear. CDR1 is MNHNS, CDR2 SASEGT, per germline. Trimming removed 3 bases from V and 2 bases from J, with 3 bases in between. This CDR3 region has 12 residues. The CDR3 spells CASSETTDTQYF. The DNA of the CDR3 is TGTGCCAGCAGTGAGACCACAGATACGCAGTATTTT.

The V gene is TRBV7-2, the J gene TRBJ2-1; 8 bases are a match to TRBD2. The CDR3 is made up of 15 amino acids. With V trimmed by 3 bases and J by 8 bases, 9 bases remained unmatched. Germline V CDR1 and CDR2: SGHTA, FQGNSA. CDR3 DNA: TGTGCCAGCAGCTTCCGGGGGGGCTTTAGCTATGAGCAGTTCTTC. It codes for CASSFRGGFSYEQFF. Complete variable domain (other parts from reference TRBV7-2 and TRBJ2-1): GAGVSQSPSNKVTEKGKDVELRCDPISGHTALYWYRQSLGQGLEFLIYFQGNSAPDKSGLPSDRFSAERTGGSVSTLTIQRTQQEDSAVYLCASSFRGGFSYEQFFGPGTRLTVL.

This clone came up a few times. V is TRBV19 and J is TRBJ1-5; no firm D call. The CDR3 runs to 15 residues. Trimming stripped 4 bases from V and 0 bases from J, with 10 bases between. CDR1 LNHDA and CDR2 SQIVND come from the germline V gene (reference sequence). CDR3 sequence reads: CASSKEINSNQPQHF. The CDR3 DNA sequence: TGTGCCAGTAGTAAGGAGATCAATAGCAATCAGCCCCAGCATTTT.

This chain uses TRBV19 with TRBJ2-3; 9 bases line up with TRBD2. The CDR3 length is 15 residues. Germline loops: CDR1 LNHDA, CDR2 SQIVND (reference sequence). V was pared by 7 bases and J by 5 bases, with 10 bases of the junction left unmatched. The chain's CDR3 is CASTSSGGRGDTQYF. CDR3 bases: TGTGCCAGTACCAGTAGCGGGGGCCGGGGAGATACGCAGTATTTT.

Details on this clone: This sample also contains other DNA sequences that code for the same CDR3. The CDR3 spells CSARGAGVTGELFF. The CDR3 bases are TGCAGCGCCCGAGGTGCGGGGGTGACCGGGGAGCTGTTTTTT. This chain links TRBV29-1 with TRBJ2-2; TRBD2 matches at 7 bases. V lost 7 bases to trimming and J lost 5 bases; unmatched junction nucleotides: 10. Germline CDR1 SQVTM, CDR2 ANQGSEA. CDR3 length: 14 amino acids.

In this sample, this clone turned up once. This CDR3 reads CASSRRQGTNEKLFF. The CDR3 DNA sequence: TGTGCCAGCAGCCGCAGACAGGGCACTAATGAAAAACTGTTTTTT. The rearrangement joins TRBV7-2 to TRBJ1-4, with 7 bases matching TRBD1. Germline V gene lookup returns CDR1 SGHTA and CDR2 FQGNSA. Unmatched junction bases numbered 5, after V lost 5 bases and J lost 2 bases. The CDR3 contains 15 residues.

A single count supports this clone. The rearrangement links TRBV6-1 to TRBJ1-5; D gene ambiguous. CDR3 size: 14 residues. Germline CDR1 MNHNS, CDR2 SASEGT. The V end lost 1 base, the J end lost 3 bases, and 7 bases lay between the germline ends. The DNA of the CDR3 is TGTGCCAGCAGTGAAGTCGGATCCAATCAGCCCCAGCATTTT. Translation: CASSEVGSNQPQHF.

In this sample, this clone turned up a few times. The chain carries TRBV6-5 and TRBJ1-5, with a tentative D call TRBD1 (6 bases). The germline CDR1 and CDR2 sequences are MNHEY and SVGAGI. The CDR3 consists of 14 residues. The V end was cut by 6 bases, the J end by 5 bases, with 14 bases between. The CDR3 DNA reads TGTGCCAGCAGCCGCCGGGGGCACCATCAGCCCCAGCATTTT. Encoded protein: CASSRRGHHQPQHF.

V and J are TRBV7-2 and TRBJ1-3; tentative D call: TRBD1 (6 bases). Trimming cost V 4 bases and J 4 bases, with 14 bases left between them. The germline V gene encodes CDR1 SGHTA and CDR2 FQGNSA. This CDR3 has 15 amino acids. In nucleotides, the CDR3 is TGTGCCAGCAGCTCCGGGACAAAATCAGGAAACACCATATATTTT. This codes for CASSSGTKSGNTIYF.

The V and J genes are TRBV15 and TRBJ1-1, with a possible D match to TRBD1 (5 bases). The CDR3 is made up of 15 amino acids. In germline, CDR1 is LNHNV, CDR2 YYDKDF (reference sequence). With 1 base removed from V and 1 base from J, the gap between germline ends came to 10 bases. CDR3 loop: CATSRGGAQNTEAFF. CDR3 bases: TGTGCCACCAGCAGAGGCGGGGCCCAGAACACTGAAGCTTTCTTT.

V gene TRBV5-6 combines with J gene TRBJ1-4; D not resolved. The CDR3 has 15 residues. The germline V gene encodes CDR1 SGHDT and CDR2 YYEEEE. Trimming removed 4 bases at V and 6 bases at J, with 16 bases between. The CDR3 reads CASSVLMGRDEKLFF. The DNA for the CDR3 is TGTGCCAGCAGCGTGCTGATGGGTCGGGATGAAAAACTGTTTTTT. Combining the CDR3 with reference TRBV5-6 and TRBJ1-4 gives the whole variable domain DAGVTQSPTHLIKTRGQQVTLRCSPKSGHDTVSWYQQALGQGPQFIFQYYEEEERQRGNFPDRFSGHQFPNYSSELNVNALLLGDSALYLCASSVLMGRDEKLFFGSGTQLSVL.

This rearrangement joins TRBV6-5 to TRBJ1-1; D is possibly TRBD1 (5 bases). In germline, CDR1 is MNHEY, CDR2 SVGAGI. The CDR3 runs to 13 residues. Trimming pared 6 bases from V and 7 bases from J, leaving 15 bases between. CDR3 sequence: CASSQTGGVEAFF. CDR3 DNA sequence: TGTGCCAGCAGCCAAACGGGGGGGGTTGAAGCTTTCTTT.

CDR3 DNA: TGCAGTGGGGGGGACCAAGAGACCCAGTACTTC. Its translation: CSGGDQETQYF. This sequence joins TRBV20-1 and TRBJ2-5; possible D gene TRBD2, 6 bases. Trimming left V 7 bases short and J 0 bases short, with 6 bases between. The germline V gene encodes CDR1 DFQATT and CDR2 SNEGSKA (reference sequence). This CDR3 has 11 amino acids.

This chain links TRBV18 with TRBJ1-2; TRBD1 matches at 10 bases. V dropped 3 bases and J dropped 5; count of bases not matched to a gene: 6. Germline V CDR1 and CDR2: KGHSH, LQKENI. The CDR3 is 15 residues long. CDR3 residues: CASSPGQGDRYGYTF. The CDR3 DNA is TGTGCCAGCTCACCCGGACAGGGGGACCGGTATGGCTACACCTTC.

This clone has a single count. This chain uses TRBV4-2 with TRBJ2-3; D is unclear. V was trimmed by 7 bases and J by 0 bases, leaving 8 bases between them. Germline V lookup: CDR1 LGHNA, CDR2 YNFKEQ. The length of the CDR3 is 13 residues. CDR3 loop: CASTQASTDTQYF. The DNA of the CDR3 is TGTGCCAGCACCCAGGCTAGCACAGATACGCAGTATTTT.